The 22 T cell receptor beta chains given below trace back to one sample, sequenced in a study of blood T cell repertoires in COVID-19. TCRdb's copy holds only in-frame clones and misses some; the assay was immunoSEQ multiplex PCR. The sample shows about 130,000 clones, more than 70% of them seen only once. Sequencing was carried out using peripheral blood. The receptors come from a human donor in a cohort sampled during active COVID-19.

The rearrangement uses TRBV3-1 (or the pseudogene TRBV3-2) and TRBJ2-1, with D perhaps matching TRBD2 (6 bases). Germline V gene lookup returns CDR1 LGHDT and CDR2 YNNKEL (reference sequence). This CDR3 has 16 residues. V lost 3 bases and J lost 4, with 16 bases in between. The CDR3 DNA follows: TGTGCCAGCAGCCAGAAGGCGGTAGCGGCATACAATGAGCAGTTCTTC. It codes for CASSQKAVAAYNEQFF.

V usage is TRBV7-2 and J usage is TRBJ1-2; the D gene is possibly TRBD1 (5 bases). There are 13 residues in the CDR3. Germline CDR1 and CDR2: SGHTA and FQGNSA. The V end lost 7 bases, the J end lost 7 bases, and 16 bases lay between the germline ends. The DNA for the CDR3 is TGTGCCAGCACGCAGGGAAGGGTTTTTGGCTACACCTTC. Its protein product is CASTQGRVFGYTF. The variable domain in full, with the rest retrieved from reference TRBV7-2 and TRBJ1-2, is GAGVSQSPSNKVTEKGKDVELRCDPISGHTALYWYRQSLGQGLEFLIYFQGNSAPDKSGLPSDRFSAERTGGSVSTLTIQRTQQEDSAVYLCASTQGRVFGYTFGSGTRLTVV.

The CDR3 region is CASSLGQGATGTEAFF. The CDR3 DNA reads TGTGCCAGTAGTCTTGGACAGGGGGCTACGGGCACTGAAGCTTTCTTT. The gene calls are TRBV19 and TRBJ1-1; TRBD1 agrees at 11 bases. The CDR3 has 16 amino acids. The V gene end was trimmed by 5 bases and the J gene end by 4 bases; junction bases not matched to a gene: 9. The germline V gene has CDR1 LNHDA and CDR2 SQIVND (reference sequence).

V and J are TRBV7-6 and TRBJ2-2, with D possibly matching TRBD2 (5 bases). The CDR3 totals 17 residues. V was clipped by 0 bases and J by 0 bases, with 11 bases between them. Germline-derived CDR1 and CDR2 are SGHVS and FNYEAQ. CDR3 DNA: TGTGCCAGCAGCTTAGCCTGGTGGGAGTCGAACACCGGGGAGCTGTTTTTT. As protein: CASSLAWWESNTGELFF.

The gene calls are TRBV4-3 and TRBJ2-1, with D unresolved. The CDR3 contains 16 residues. V lost 1 base and J lost 4, with 14 bases in between. CDR1 LGHNA and CDR2 YSLEER come from the germline V gene. The CDR3 loop reads CASSQGLTEKYNEQFF. CDR3 bases: TGCGCCAGCAGCCAAGGCTTAACAGAGAAGTACAATGAGCAGTTCTTC.

V gene TRBV19 combines with J gene TRBJ1-3; D is possibly TRBD1 (5 bases). Germline assignment: CDR1 LNHDA and CDR2 SQIVND (reference sequence). The CDR3 extends over 13 amino acids. Trimming cost V 3 bases and J 5 bases, with 8 bases left between them. The chain's CDR3 is CASSIDRRNTIYF. As DNA, the CDR3 is TGTGCCAGTAGTATTGACAGACGAAACACCATATATTTT.

The rearrangement joins TRBV20-1 to TRBJ2-1, with a weak D call TRBD1 (5 bases). Germline-derived CDR1 and CDR2 are DFQATT and SNEGSKA (reference sequence). The V and J ends lost 6 bases and 8 bases respectively, with 11 bases between them. CDR3 length: 11 residues. CDR3 in amino acids: CSAPWGDEQFF. CDR3 DNA: TGCAGTGCGCCCTGGGGCGATGAGCAGTTCTTC.

The chain carries TRBV18 and TRBJ2-1, with TRBD1 matching 8 bases. This CDR3 spans 17 amino acids. Germline assignment: CDR1 KGHSH and CDR2 LQKENI. Trimming cost V 0 bases and J 0 bases; bases outside gene matches: 4. The CDR3 nucleotides are TGTGCCAGCTCACCACCGATAGGGACAGGCTCCTACAATGAGCAGTTCTTC. Translating it yields CASSPPIGTGSYNEQFF.

This clone was seen a few times. This chain uses TRBV7-2 with TRBJ1-4, with a possible D match to TRBD1 (5 bases). This CDR3 has 19 amino acids. Looked up from germline, CDR1 is SGHTA and CDR2 is FQGNSA. Deletions cut 4 bases from V and 5 bases from J, with 26 bases between. CDR3 bases: TGTGCCAGCAGCTCCCGCCCCCTCCGGAGTGACAGAAGAAATGAAAAACTGTTTTTT. This sequence encodes CASSSRPLRSDRRNEKLFF.

The J gene is TRBJ1-2, the V gene TRBV5-5; 12 bases agree with TRBD1. Trimming took 6 bases from V and 8 from J; bases not matched to a gene: 11. This CDR3 comprises 15 residues. The germline CDR1 and CDR2 sequences are SGHKS and YYEKEE (reference sequence). This chain's CDR3 is CASIYPGQGALGYTF. The CDR3 DNA sequence: TGTGCCAGCATATATCCGGGACAGGGGGCATTGGGCTACACCTTC. Variable domain in full (rest from reference TRBV5-5 and TRBJ1-2): DAGVTQSPTHLIKTRGQQVTLRCSPISGHKSVSWYQQVLGQGPQFIFQYYEKEERGRGNFPDRFSARQFPNYSSELNVNALLLGDSALYLCASIYPGQGALGYTFGSGTRLTVV.

V usage is TRBV7-2 and J usage is TRBJ2-7; TRBD1 agrees at 7 bases. The trim removed 0 bases at V and 2 bases at J, leaving 7 bases unmatched. This CDR3 is built from 16 residues. Germline V lookup: CDR1 SGHTA, CDR2 FQGNSA. This CDR3 is CASSLARRGPTYEQYF. The CDR3 DNA follows: TGTGCCAGCAGCTTAGCGCGTAGGGGGCCCACCTACGAGCAGTACTTC. The full variable domain, in which reference TRBV7-2 and TRBJ2-7 provide the parts outside the CDR3, is GAGVSQSPSNKVTEKGKDVELRCDPISGHTALYWYRQSLGQGLEFLIYFQGNSAPDKSGLPSDRFSAERTGGSVSTLTIQRTQQEDSAVYLCASSLARRGPTYEQYFGPGTRLTVT.

V gene TRBV6-2 or TRBV6-3 combines with J gene TRBJ1-1; D is possibly TRBD1 (6 bases). The germline CDR1 and CDR2 sequences are MNHEY and SVGEGT. Trimming stripped 3 bases from V and 2 bases from J, with 22 bases between. This CDR3 is 18 amino acids long. The DNA of the CDR3 is TGTGCCAGCAGTTATCCGATCGGGATGGGGGCCTTCAACACTGAAGCTTTCTTT. It is translated as CASSYPIGMGAFNTEAFF.

The V gene is TRBV2, the J gene TRBJ2-5; maybe TRBD2 (5 bases). The CDR3 runs to 13 residues. CDR1 and CDR2 (germline): SNHLY, FYNNEI. V was cut by 3 bases and J by 5 bases, with 10 bases left in between. DNA for the CDR3: TGTGCCAGCAGTGAGAGAGGGCTGGAGACCCAGTACTTC. Translated, it gives CASSERGLETQYF.

The rearrangement joins TRBV5-1 to TRBJ2-2, with TRBD1 matching 10 bases. From germline, CDR1 is SGHRS and CDR2 YFSETQ. V shed 3 bases and J 6 bases; nucleotides not matched to a gene: 2. CDR3 length: 14 residues. The CDR3 coding sequence is TGCGCCAGCAGCTCGGGACAGGGGTCCGGGGAGCTGTTTTTT. Its protein is CASSSGQGSGELFF.

The chain couples TRBV7-2 to TRBJ1-2; no clear D. Trimming shortened V by 5 bases and J by 1 base, and 8 bases separated the two germline ends. Germline V lookup: CDR1 SGHTA, CDR2 FQGNSA. CDR3 length: 13 residues. CDR3 in DNA: TGTGCCAGCAGCCCAGGCGTTAACTATGGCTACACCTTC. Translation gives CASSPGVNYGYTF.

V usage is TRBV5-1 and J usage is TRBJ1-6; D is undetermined. Germline V lookup: CDR1 SGHRS, CDR2 YFSETQ. The V end lost 4 bases, the J end lost 9 bases, and 14 bases lay between the germline ends. The CDR3 consists of 14 residues. CDR3 residues: CASSIRDGGSPLHF. The CDR3 DNA reads as TGCGCCAGCAGCATTAGAGATGGTGGTTCACCCCTCCACTTT.

CDR3 coding DNA: TGTGCCAGCAGTTACTCTGCAGGGGGGCCTTACAATGAGCAGTTCTTC. This codes for CASSYSAGGPYNEQFF. The chain has TRBV6-2 or TRBV6-3 and TRBJ2-1; a weak D match, TRBD1 (7 bases). V lost 0 bases, J lost 4 bases, and 13 bases lay in between. In germline, CDR1 is MNHEY, CDR2 SVGEGT. The CDR3 sequence is 16 residues long.

The chain has TRBV12-2 and TRBJ2-2; TRBD2 is the table's D call and was not checked against the DNA. TRBV12-2 constitutes a pseudogene. The CDR3 is 14 amino acids. CDR3 amino acids: CASPNRLAVGELFF. For the CDR3, the DNA is TGTGCAAGTCCCAATAGACTAGCGGTCGGGGAGCTGTTTTTT.

The chain employs TRBV10-3 and TRBJ1-2; 9 bases agree with TRBD1. Germline CDR1 reads ENHRY; CDR2 reads SYGVKD. The CDR3 runs 17 residues. The ends lost 0 bases at V and 1 base at J; junction bases unmatched: 6. CDR3 nucleotide sequence: TGTGCCATCAGTGAGTCGGGGACAGGGAATTTTAACTATGGCTACACCTTC. Translation gives CAISESGTGNFNYGYTF.

The chain combines TRBV4-3 with TRBJ2-3; the match to TRBD2 covers 15 bases. CDR3 length: 18 residues. Germline values: CDR1 LGHNA, CDR2 YSLEER. The trim removed 2 bases at V and 0 bases at J, leaving 3 bases unmatched. CDR3 sequence (DNA): TGCGCCAGCAGCCAATGGGGGACTAGCGGGGGGAGCACAGATACGCAGTATTTT. Protein product: CASSQWGTSGGSTDTQYF.

The chain joins TRBV5-4 to TRBJ1-2; 8 nucleotides match TRBD1. CDR1 SGHNT and CDR2 YYREEE come from the germline V gene (reference sequence). Trimming at V came to 5 bases and at J to 4 bases, leaving 7 bases not matched to a gene. The CDR3 extends over 14 amino acids. DNA of the CDR3: TGTGCCAGCAGTTACGACAGGGGCGGCTATGGCTACACCTTC. The encoded protein is CASSYDRGGYGYTF.

The rearrangement links TRBV28 to TRBJ1-5; a possible D gene is TRBD1 (5 bases). The V end lost 6 bases, the J end lost 0 bases, and 12 bases lay between the germline ends. The CDR3 extends over 15 amino acids. Germline CDR1 reads MDHEN; CDR2 reads SYDVKM. CDR3 residues: CASSPRGLSNQPQHF. In DNA form, the CDR3 reads TGTGCCAGCAGCCCAAGGGGACTTAGCAATCAGCCCCAGCATTTT.